The clone carrying this T cell receptor (beta chain) came up a few times. TCRdb redid the calling of the 5' RACE reads with MiXCR, one entry per CDR3 protein. Here the sample spans some 500,000 distinct CDR3 sequences, around 20% being singletons. The CDR3 extends over 13 amino acids. With 3 bases removed from V and 7 bases from J, the gap between germline ends came to 10 bases. The sample is drawn from a study of identical twins. The same data also went into a second study, on T cells expressing NK-cell markers. Per that study: Topping the CD3+CD56-NKG2C+ fraction as well were these clonotypes, in a handful of donors.

The clonotype comes from a woman under 30 in good health. The chain recombines TRBV12-3 or TRBV12-4 with TRBJ1-5; D ambiguous. Specimen: CD4+ T cells sorted from blood. The CDR3 bases are TGTGCCAGCAGTTTGGTCCGCGGACAGCCCCAGCATTTT. This translates into CASSLVRGQPQHF.